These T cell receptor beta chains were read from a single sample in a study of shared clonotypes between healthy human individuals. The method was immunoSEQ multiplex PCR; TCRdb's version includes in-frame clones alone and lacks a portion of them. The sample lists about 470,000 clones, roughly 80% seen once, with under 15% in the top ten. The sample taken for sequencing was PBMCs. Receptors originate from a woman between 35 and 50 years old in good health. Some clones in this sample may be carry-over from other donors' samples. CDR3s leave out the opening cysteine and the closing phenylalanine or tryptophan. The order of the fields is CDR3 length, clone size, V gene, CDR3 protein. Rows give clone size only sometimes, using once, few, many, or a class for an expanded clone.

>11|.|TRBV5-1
ASSLGFTYEQY
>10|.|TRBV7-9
ASSWTSGEQY
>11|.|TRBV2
ASSNSMNTEAF
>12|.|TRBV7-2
ASSSVANTGELF
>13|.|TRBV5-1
ASSSLPGSSYEQY
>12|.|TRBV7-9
ASSLGLMNTEAF
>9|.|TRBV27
ASRQGRGAF
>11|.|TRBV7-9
ASSLRIPYEQY
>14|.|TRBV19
ASSTSRVGSGNTIY
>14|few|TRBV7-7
ASSVGGTRRTETQY
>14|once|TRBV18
ASSPSGTSYQVEQF
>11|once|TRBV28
ASGTNYNSPLH
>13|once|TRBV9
ASSASGANTDTQY
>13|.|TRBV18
ASSPRTTPGNTIY
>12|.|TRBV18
ASSTGTGANEQF
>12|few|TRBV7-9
ASSSYDRGNEQY
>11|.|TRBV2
ASRTLWEVEQF
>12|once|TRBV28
ASSLNVALGEQY
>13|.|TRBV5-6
ASSLTSGAKNIQY
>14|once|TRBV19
ASSPAQGAYTGELF
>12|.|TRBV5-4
ASSSDTFSDTQY
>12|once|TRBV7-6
ASSLGGGLDTQY
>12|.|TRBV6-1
ASSPVTVIYGYT
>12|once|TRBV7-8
ASSPKTGDQPQH
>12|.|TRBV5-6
ASSFPAGANVLT
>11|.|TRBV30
AWSVGLAETQY
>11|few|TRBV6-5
ASSYRGGYEQF
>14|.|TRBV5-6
ASSLGLAGDTDTQY
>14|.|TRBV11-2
ASSLVVGTGMHEQY
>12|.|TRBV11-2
ASSTHRGDSPLH
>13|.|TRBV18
ASSPRTGDDETQY
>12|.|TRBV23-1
ASSQLGLAYEQY
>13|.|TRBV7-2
ASSVPGRMNTEAF
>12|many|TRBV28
ASSPPKMNTEAF
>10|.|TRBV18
ASSSGADTQY
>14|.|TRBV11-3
ASSLGLTPTDYGYT
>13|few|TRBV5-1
ASSLTSGRYHEQY
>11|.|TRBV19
ASSYPTNQPQH
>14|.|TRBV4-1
ASSPGASGMADTQY
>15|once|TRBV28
ASSSPGQGSGYYGYT
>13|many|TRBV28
ASSPPGTGRYEQY
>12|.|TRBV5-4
ASSPSGSYSEQY
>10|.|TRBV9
ASSAESETQY
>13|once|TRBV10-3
AISVQGVLGTEQF
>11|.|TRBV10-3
AISPGTVYEQY
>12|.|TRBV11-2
ASSLSGPTYEQY
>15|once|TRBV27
ASSLPPASGRTDTQY
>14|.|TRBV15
ATSRDNRAGVNEQY
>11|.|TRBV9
ASSAPRTAELF
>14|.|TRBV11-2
ASSPGGQNSYNEQF
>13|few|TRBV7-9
ASSPATGRGTEAF
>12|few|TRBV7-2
ASSLTREGPEQY
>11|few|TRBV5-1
ASSLQENEKLF